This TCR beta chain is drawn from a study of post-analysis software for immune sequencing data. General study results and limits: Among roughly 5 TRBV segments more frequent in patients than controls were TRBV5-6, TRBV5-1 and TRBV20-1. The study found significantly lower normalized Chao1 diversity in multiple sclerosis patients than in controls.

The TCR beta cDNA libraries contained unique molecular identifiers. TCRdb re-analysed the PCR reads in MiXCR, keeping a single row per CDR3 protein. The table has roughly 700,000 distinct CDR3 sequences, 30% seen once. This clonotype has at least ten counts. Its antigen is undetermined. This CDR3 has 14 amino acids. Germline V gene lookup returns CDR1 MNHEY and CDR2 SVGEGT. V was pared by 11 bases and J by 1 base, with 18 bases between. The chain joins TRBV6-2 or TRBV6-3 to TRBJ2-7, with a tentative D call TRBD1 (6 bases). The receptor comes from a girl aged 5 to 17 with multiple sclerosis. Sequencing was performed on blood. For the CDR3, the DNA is TGTGCCTCGCAACCGGGACATAGGTCCTACGAGCAGTACTTC. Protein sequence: CASQPGHRSYEQYF.